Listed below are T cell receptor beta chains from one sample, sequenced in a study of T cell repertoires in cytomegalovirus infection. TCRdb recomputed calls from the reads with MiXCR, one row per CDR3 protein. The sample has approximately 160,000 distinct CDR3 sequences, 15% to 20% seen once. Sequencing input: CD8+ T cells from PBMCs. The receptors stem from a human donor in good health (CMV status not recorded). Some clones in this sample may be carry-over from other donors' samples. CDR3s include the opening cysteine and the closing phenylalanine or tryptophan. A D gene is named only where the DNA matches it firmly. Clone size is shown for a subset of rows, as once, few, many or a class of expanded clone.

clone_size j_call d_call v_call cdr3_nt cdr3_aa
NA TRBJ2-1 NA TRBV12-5 TGTGCTAGTGGTTTGAACCTTGAGCAGTTCTTC CASGLNLEQFF
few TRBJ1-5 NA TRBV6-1 TGTGCCAGCAGCCGGACAGTCCTCAATCAGCCCCAGCATTTT CASSRTVLNQPQHF
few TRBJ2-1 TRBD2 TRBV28 TGTGCCAGCAGTTCCCCCTGGCGGGAGGGGTACAATGAGCAGTTCTTC CASSSPWREGYNEQFF
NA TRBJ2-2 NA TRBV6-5 TGTGCCCGCAGTTATTCGGGGGTGGCCGGGGAGCTGTTTTTT CARSYSGVAGELFF
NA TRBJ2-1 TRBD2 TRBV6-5 TGTGCCAGCAGTTTAAGCGGGGGGGTTTATGAGCAGTTCTTC CASSLSGGVYEQFF
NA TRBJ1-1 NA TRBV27 TGTGCCAGCAGTTTATCCAGGGGGAACACTGAAGCTTTCTTT CASSLSRGNTEAFF
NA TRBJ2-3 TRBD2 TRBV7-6 TGTGCCAGCAGGCTTAGCGGGAGGGCCGTAGATACGCAGTATTTT CASRLSGRAVDTQYF
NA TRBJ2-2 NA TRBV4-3 TGCGCCAGCAGCCATGGGGACCCCGGGGAGCTGTTTTTT CASSHGDPGELFF
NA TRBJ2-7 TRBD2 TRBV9 TGTGCCAGCAGCCCTACGGGGGGGCCCGAGCAGTACTTC CASSPTGGPEQYF
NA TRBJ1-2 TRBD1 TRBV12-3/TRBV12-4 TGTGCCAGCAGGGGGGGGGCAGGGGGCGTCTATGGCTACACCTTC CASRGGAGGVYGYTF
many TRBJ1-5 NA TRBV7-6 TGTGCCAGCAGCCCATTGGGGGGGCGTGGGCAGCCCCAGCATTTT CASSPLGGRGQPQHF
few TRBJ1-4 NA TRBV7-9 TGTGCCAGCAGCTTAACCGGGGCGGAGGGCGAAAAACTGTTTTTT CASSLTGAEGEKLFF
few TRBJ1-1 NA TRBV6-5 TGTGCCAGCACCTCGGTAGGGGTTAACACTGAAGCTTTCTTT CASTSVGVNTEAFF
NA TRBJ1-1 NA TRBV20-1 TGCAGTGCTAGGGTCGGTGAATGGGGGAACACTGAAGCTTTCTTT CSARVGEWGNTEAFF
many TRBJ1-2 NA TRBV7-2 TGTGCCAGCAGCTTAGGGCCGAGTGCTAACTATGGCTACACCTTC CASSLGPSANYGYTF
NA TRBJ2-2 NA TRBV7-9 TGTGCCAGCACCCATCTACTTACAACCGGGGAGCTGTTTTTT CASTHLLTTGELFF
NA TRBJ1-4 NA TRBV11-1 TGTGCCAGCGCTACAGGCGGAATCAGCGAAAAACTGTTTTTT CASATGGISEKLFF
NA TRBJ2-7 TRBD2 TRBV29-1 TGCAGCGTTGACCGCCTAGCGGGGGGGTCATACTACGAGCAGTACTTC CSVDRLAGGSYYEQYF
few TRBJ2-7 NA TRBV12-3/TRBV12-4 TGTGCCAGCAGTTCTTCTGGGGTGGATGAGCAGTACTTC CASSSSGVDEQYF
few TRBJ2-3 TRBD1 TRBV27 TGTGCCAGCAGTTTAAGACAGGGGCGAATGGAGTGGGATACGCAGTATTTT CASSLRQGRMEWDTQYF
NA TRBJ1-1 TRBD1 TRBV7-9 TGTGCCAGCAGCTTTCCAGGGGGCAGGACTGAAGCTTTCTTT CASSFPGGRTEAFF
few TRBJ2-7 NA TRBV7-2 TGTGCCAGCAGCTTACTAGCGATGCCCTACGAGCAGTACTTC CASSLLAMPYEQYF
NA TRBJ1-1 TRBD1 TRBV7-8 TGTGCCAGCAGCCCACTGAGGAGACAGGGGTTCACTGAAGCTTTCTTT CASSPLRRQGFTEAFF
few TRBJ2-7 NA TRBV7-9 TGTGCCAGCAGCCGGAGGGGAGGCCAGAACAGCGAGCAGTACTTC CASSRRGGQNSEQYF
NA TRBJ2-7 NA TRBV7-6 TGTGCCAGCAGCGCGGGACTGGTTAACGAGCAGTACTTC CASSAGLVNEQYF
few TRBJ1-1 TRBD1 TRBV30 TGTGCCTGGAGACAGGGGATGGTTACTGAAGCTTTCTTT CAWRQGMVTEAFF
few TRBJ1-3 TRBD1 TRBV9 TGTGCCAGCAGCGGACAAAGGGACAGCTCTGGAAACACCATATATTTT CASSGQRDSSGNTIYF
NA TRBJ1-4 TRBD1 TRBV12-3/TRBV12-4 TGTGCCAGCGGCGGCCCGGACAGGGCGAGTGAAAAACTGTTTTTT CASGGPDRASEKLFF
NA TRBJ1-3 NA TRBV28 TGTGCCAGCAGTGCCCCGGACGGGAGCCCTGGAAACACCATATATTTT CASSAPDGSPGNTIYF
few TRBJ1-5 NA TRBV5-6 TGTGCCAGCAGTCTCGGCAGTGGACAGCCCCAGCATTTT CASSLGSGQPQHF
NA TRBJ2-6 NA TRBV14 TGTGCCAGCAGCCAACGAACCTCTGGGGCCAACGTCCTGACTTTC CASSQRTSGANVLTF
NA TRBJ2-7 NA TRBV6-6 TGTGCCAGCACCGGACAGATCCACGAGCAGTACTTC CASTGQIHEQYF
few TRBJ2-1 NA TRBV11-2 TGTGCCAGCAGCCCTGCCGTAACGCCCGGTGTTGAGCAGTTCTTC CASSPAVTPGVEQFF
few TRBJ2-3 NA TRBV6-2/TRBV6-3 TGTGCCAGCTCGCTGGGGGCAGCTGGAGATACGCAGTATTTT CASSLGAAGDTQYF
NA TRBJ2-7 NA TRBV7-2 TGTGCCAGCAGCTTATCCGCCCAGGGTTACGAGCAGTACTTC CASSLSAQGYEQYF
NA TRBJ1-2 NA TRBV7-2 TGTGCCAGCAGTGAAGGGCGGGACATCACTACGACCTACGGCTACACCTTC CASSEGRDITTTYGYTF
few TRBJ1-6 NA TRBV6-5 TGTGCCAGCAGACCGCCTGGGACACGCTATAATTCACCCCTCCACTTT CASRPPGTRYNSPLHF
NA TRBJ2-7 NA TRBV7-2 TGTGCCAGCAGTTTCGGGACGTCGGTCTACGAGCAGTACTTC CASSFGTSVYEQYF
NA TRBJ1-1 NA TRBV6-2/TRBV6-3 TGTGCCAGCAGTGTCCGATCCACTGAAGCTTTCTTT CASSVRSTEAFF
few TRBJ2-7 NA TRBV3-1 TGTGCCAGCAGCCAAGATCTCCGCTTCGGGGGCTGGAGCTCCTACGAGCAGTACTTC CASSQDLRFGGWSSYEQYF
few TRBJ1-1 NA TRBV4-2 TGTGCCAGCAGGGGACCGGGTCTGGGGGGAGCTTTCTTT CASRGPGLGGAFF
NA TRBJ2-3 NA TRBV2 TGTGCCAGCAGTGAAGAGGGGAGACTAGTAGTGGATACGCAGTATTTT CASSEEGRLVVDTQYF
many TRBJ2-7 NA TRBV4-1 TGCGCCAGCAGCCAAGATCTCAGGGATCACCTCGAGCAGTACTTC CASSQDLRDHLEQYF
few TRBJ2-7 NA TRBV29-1 TGCAGCGCCCAGGAGAGGTCCTACGAGCAGTACTTC CSAQERSYEQYF
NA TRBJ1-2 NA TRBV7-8 TGTGCCAGCAGCGAACGGATATTGTCCCTTATTAACTATGGCTACACCTTC CASSERILSLINYGYTF
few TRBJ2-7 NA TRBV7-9 TGTGCCAGCAGCCCGACACAGGGTGCCGAGCAGTACTTC CASSPTQGAEQYF
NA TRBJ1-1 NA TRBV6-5 TGTGCCAGCCTCCTAGGGGGGTTAGGCACTGAAGCTTTCTTT CASLLGGLGTEAFF
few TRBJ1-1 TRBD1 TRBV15 TGTGCCACCACAGGGGGACAGGGTGAAGGCACTGAAGCTTTCTTT CATTGGQGEGTEAFF
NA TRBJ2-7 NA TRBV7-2 TGTGCCAGCAGCTCGAGGACTACTCCCCCTAACAACGAGCAGTACTTC CASSSRTTPPNNEQYF
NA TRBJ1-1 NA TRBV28 TGTGCCAGCAGTTTTAGGCTTCTGAACACTGAAGCTTTCTTT CASSFRLLNTEAFF
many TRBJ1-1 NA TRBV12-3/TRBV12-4 TGTGCCAGCAGTCCACCCCCAGGAGCCATGAACACTGAAGCTTTCTTT CASSPPPGAMNTEAFF
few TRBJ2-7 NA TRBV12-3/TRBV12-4 TGTGCCAGCAGTTTCCTACAGGTGGGCCTCTACGAGCAGTACTTC CASSFLQVGLYEQYF
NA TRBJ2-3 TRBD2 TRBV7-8 TGTGCCAGCAGCTTAGTACCTAGCGGGAGTGCGGATACGCAGTATTTT CASSLVPSGSADTQYF
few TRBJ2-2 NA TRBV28 TGTGCCAGCAGCCATGAACAGGTCACGAACACCGGGGAGCTGTTTTTT CASSHEQVTNTGELFF
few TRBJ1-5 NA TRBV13 TGTGCCAGCAGCTTATCGGTCAGCAATCAGCCCCAGCATTTT CASSLSVSNQPQHF
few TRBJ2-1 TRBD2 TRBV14 TGTGCCAGCAGCCAAGTCGGGAGGGCCAATGAGCAGTTCTTC CASSQVGRANEQFF
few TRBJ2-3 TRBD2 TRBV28 TGTGCCAGCAGTTTAGCGGGAGTTCCCACAGATACGCAGTATTTT CASSLAGVPTDTQYF
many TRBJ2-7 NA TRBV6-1 TGTGCCAGCAGCCCGGGTCTCACCTACGAGCAGTACTTC CASSPGLTYEQYF
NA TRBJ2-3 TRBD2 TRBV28 TGTGCCAGCAGTTTACGGACTAGCGGGAGGGCCGAATATACGCAGTATTTT CASSLRTSGRAEYTQYF